This T cell receptor beta chain originates from a study of shared clonotypes between healthy human individuals. The CDR3 extends over 13 amino acids. CDR1 is ENHRY and CDR2 is SYGVKD in the germline V gene. V lost 6 bases to trimming and J lost 0 bases, with 6 bases between them. This table comes from immunoSEQ multiplex PCR, and its TCRdb copy is limited to in-frame clones, with some not included. The repertoire holds around 700,000 clones, with less than 85% as singletons. The source of this sequence is a woman in her twenties or thirties in good health. The chain combines TRBV10-3 with TRBJ1-3; D ambiguous. The sample consisted of memory CD4+ T cells sorted from blood. The sample's subset: CD45RA-negative fraction. CDR3 residues: CAISGSSGNTIYF. The CDR3 coding sequence is TGTGCCATCAGCGGGAGCTCTGGAAACACCATATATTTT.